This T cell receptor beta chain stems from a study of Graves' ophthalmopathy and Graves' hyperthyroidism. Stable hyperthyroidism was defined by absence of ophthalmopathy within 18 months of follow-up. Amplification targeted the TCR beta CDR3 regions, with RNA transcripts as the source material. Amplification began with first-round RT-PCR using HTBI primers, then second-round multiplex PCR was performed. TCRdb re-called the multiplex PCR reads through MiXCR, storing one row per CDR3 protein. The repertoire holds about 420,000 distinct CDR3 sequences, around 21% seen once, with more than 2.5% in the top ten. This clonotype was counted at least ten times. This CDR3 comprises 17 residues. Germline assignment: CDR1 DFQATT and CDR2 SNEGSKA (reference sequence). V lost 3 bases, J lost 1 base, and 21 bases lay in between.

This clonotype originated in a woman aged 18-35 years with stable Graves' hyperthyroidism. This chain uses TRBV20-1 with TRBJ2-5; D may be TRBD2 (6 bases). The sequenced material came from peripheral blood. The CDR3 here is CSASAERLGTLQETQYF. DNA of the CDR3: TGCAGTGCTAGTGCCGAGAGACTAGGTACACTCCAAGAGACCCAGTACTTC.